Shown below are 9 T cell receptor beta chains from a single sample sequenced in a study of cytomegalovirus exposure and HLA in healthy donors. Both 60 Vbeta primers and 13 Jbeta primers went into the PCR. The data were produced by immunoSEQ multiplex PCR, yet TCRdb's version contains in-frame clones alone and is incomplete. The repertoire holds about 92,000 clones, with approximately 85% as singletons. Input material: PBMCs. Every receptor here comes from a woman aged 18-35 years in good health and CMV-seropositive.

The CDR3, as DNA: TGTGCCAGCAGCGCTAATAGCGGGGGGGCGGGAGATACGCAGTATTTT. Protein sequence: CASSANSGGAGDTQYF. This chain connects TRBV7-3 to TRBJ2-3; 11 positions agree with TRBD2. This CDR3 region has 16 residues. With V trimmed by 5 bases and J by 5 bases, 9 bases remained unmatched. The V gene's germline CDR1 is SGHTA and CDR2 FQGTGA.

This chain joins TRBV6-6 and TRBJ2-5; 10 nucleotides agree with TRBD2. V lost 10 bases and J lost 4; bases outside the gene matches: 3. Germline CDR1 is MNHNY and CDR2 is SVGAGI (reference sequence). This CDR3 spans 12 amino acids. The CDR3 DNA reads TGTGCCACATGGACTAGCGGAGAGACCCAGTACTTC. The encoded protein is CATWTSGETQYF.

This clone is a singleton in its sample. This chain joins TRBV5-5 and TRBJ1-5, with TRBD1 identical over 10 bases. The CDR3 covers 15 residues. Trimming cost V 4 bases and J 6 bases; bases outside gene matches: 7. Germline CDR1 SGHKS, CDR2 YYEKEE (reference sequence). The CDR3 DNA follows: TGTGCCAGCAGCGTAGACAGGGGGCAGGGTCAGCCCCAGCATTTT. Translated: CASSVDRGQGQPQHF. The variable domain in full, with the rest retrieved from reference TRBV5-5 and TRBJ1-5, is DAGVTQSPTHLIKTRGQQVTLRCSPISGHKSVSWYQQVLGQGPQFIFQYYEKEERGRGNFPDRFSARQFPNYSSELNVNALLLGDSALYLCASSVDRGQGQPQHFGDGTRLSIL.

The rearrangement links TRBV5-4 to TRBJ1-2; D possibly corresponds to TRBD1 (5 bases). V was shortened by 0 bases and J by 7 bases, with 7 bases between the two germline ends. The germline CDR1 and CDR2 sequences are SGHNT and YYREEE (reference sequence). The CDR3 runs to 12 residues. CDR3 nucleotides: TGTGCCAGCAGCTTGGAGGGGATTGGCTACACCTTC. It translates to CASSLEGIGYTF. The full variable domain, with the rest looked up from reference TRBV5-4 and TRBJ1-2, is ETGVTQSPTHLIKTRGQQVTLRCSSQSGHNTVSWYQQALGQGPQFIFQYYREEENGRGNFPPRFSGLQFPNYSSELNVNALELDDSALYLCASSLEGIGYTFGSGTRLTVV.

This chain joins TRBV2 and TRBJ2-7; the D is unclear. Trimming shortened V by 3 bases and J by 1 base, and 22 bases separated the two germline ends. Germline loops: CDR1 SNHLY, CDR2 FYNNEI. The CDR3 length is 18 residues. This chain's CDR3 is CASSDVSFVEKASYEQYF. The CDR3 coding sequence is TGTGCCAGCAGTGATGTTTCCTTCGTCGAAAAAGCTTCCTACGAGCAGTACTTC.

Written as DNA, the CDR3 is TGTGCCAGCAGCGCTACAGGGGTCCAAGAGACCCAGTACTTC. It translates to CASSATGVQETQYF. The chain combines TRBV11-2 with TRBJ2-5, with TRBD1 identical over 7 bases. The CDR3 covers 14 residues. J gave up 1 base and V 5 bases, and 4 bases lay outside the gene matches. Germline V lookup: CDR1 SGHAT, CDR2 FQNNGV.

The gene calls are TRBV7-8 and TRBJ2-4; tentatively, D is TRBD1 (5 bases). The germline V gene has CDR1 SGHVS and CDR2 FQNEAQ. V lost 3 bases and J 1 base, leaving 10 bases between the germline ends. The CDR3 length is 15 residues. The CDR3 DNA follows: TGTGCCAGCAGCTTTAGGGGTGATGCCAAAAACATTCAGTACTTC. It specifies CASSFRGDAKNIQYF.

The rearrangement uses TRBV6-5 and TRBJ1-5; 8 bases fit TRBD1. V dropped 7 bases and J dropped 2; count of bases not matched to a gene: 7. This CDR3 is built from 15 residues. Germline assignment: CDR1 MNHEY and CDR2 SVGAGI. CDR3 coding DNA: TGTGCCAGCACCCGCGACAGGGGAGGCAATCAGCCCCAGCATTTT. Encoded protein: CASTRDRGGNQPQHF.

This clone was found a few times. The genes are TRBV4-2 and TRBJ2-1; D remains unclear. Trimming removed 1 base from V and 0 bases from J, with 13 bases in between. Germline lookup yields CDR1 LGHNA and CDR2 YNFKEQ. This CDR3 comprises 17 residues. CDR3 sequence (DNA): TGTGCCAGCAGCCAAGCCCCGTTCCCCGGCTCCTACAATGAGCAGTTCTTC. It specifies CASSQAPFPGSYNEQFF.